These T cell receptor beta chains were read from a single sample in a study of blood T cell repertoires in COVID-19. Sequencing was performed with immunoSEQ multiplex PCR; in TCRdb, only in-frame clones are kept and a portion is missing. The sample carries fewer than 150,000 clones, 84% recorded once. Specimen: PBMCs or T cells enriched from blood (not recorded which). The receptors originated from a woman aged 18-29 years who had been exposed to COVID-19. Each CDR3 is given with its conserved first and last residue. Fields, in order: V gene, D gene, J gene, clone size, CDR3 protein, CDR3 DNA. A D gene is named only where the DNA matches it firmly. Clone size is given for some rows only: seen once, a few or many times, or a class if the clone is expanded.

TRBV6-2/TRBV6-3,TRBD1,TRBJ2-4,.,CASSSRDRISKNIQYF,TGTGCCAGCAGTTCCCGGGACAGAATAAGCAAAAACATTCAGTACTTC
TRBV29-1,TRBD2,TRBJ2-3,.,CSAGLAGSSDTQYF,TGCAGCGCCGGACTAGCGGGTAGTTCGGATACGCAGTATTTT
TRBV2,TRBD1,TRBJ1-2,.,CASSNRGSGYGYTF,TGTGCCAGCAGTAACAGGGGGAGTGGCTATGGCTACACCTTC
TRBV5-6,.,TRBJ1-3,.,CASSPGHFSGNTIYF,TGTGCCAGCAGCCCGGGACACTTCTCTGGAAACACCATATATTTT
TRBV10-3,TRBD1,TRBJ1-1,.,CAISDGTGRTEAFF,TGTGCCATCAGTGATGGGACAGGGAGAACTGAAGCTTTCTTT
TRBV19,.,TRBJ1-2,.,CASSIVGSKYGYTF,TGTGCCAGTAGTATCGTAGGGAGCAAGTATGGCTACACCTTC
TRBV11-2,.,TRBJ2-2,.,CASSLNRGGNGELFF,TGTGCCAGCAGCCTAAACAGGGGGGGGAACGGGGAGCTGTTTTTT
TRBV27,.,TRBJ1-6,few,CASTTIGGDSPLHF,TGTGCCAGCACCACCATAGGAGGGGATTCACCCCTCCACTTT
TRBV20-1,.,TRBJ2-7,once,CSASAGKAEQYF,TGCAGTGCTAGTGCAGGGAAGGCCGAGCAGTACTTC
TRBV4-1,TRBD2,TRBJ2-1,.,CASSLGLALNNEQFF,TGCGCCAGCAGCCTGGGACTAGCGCTTAACAATGAGCAGTTCTTC
TRBV30,.,TRBJ2-7,.,CAWRAVDGTYEQYF,TGTGCCTGGAGGGCAGTGGACGGGACCTACGAGCAGTACTTC
TRBV7-2,.,TRBJ2-1,.,CASSLRGDIPYNEQFF,TGTGCCAGCAGCCTCAGGGGCGACATTCCATACAATGAGCAGTTCTTC
TRBV11-2,TRBD2,TRBJ2-7,.,CASSSSGGLALYEQYF,TGTGCCAGCAGCTCCTCGGGGGGACTAGCGCTTTACGAGCAGTACTTC
TRBV6-5,TRBD2,TRBJ2-7,.,CASSYTSGNSYEQYF,TGTGCCAGCAGTTATACTAGCGGGAACTCCTACGAGCAGTACTTC
TRBV30,TRBD2,TRBJ2-1,.,CAWSVLAGSEQFF,TGTGCCTGGAGTGTACTAGCGGGAAGTGAGCAGTTCTTC
TRBV29-1,TRBD1,TRBJ1-2,.,CSVVRTGGGYGYTF,TGCAGCGTTGTTAGGACAGGGGGCGGGTATGGCTACACCTTC
TRBV3-1/TRBV3-2,.,TRBJ1-1,.,CASSLGEGTEAFF,TGTGCCAGCAGCCTCGGGGAGGGCACTGAAGCTTTCTTT
TRBV27,TRBD2,TRBJ2-1,.,CASSLVASGYNEQFF,TGTGCCAGCAGTTTAGTGGCTAGCGGTTACAATGAGCAGTTCTTC
TRBV5-6,TRBD2,TRBJ2-7,.,CASSLFGLAGLYEQYF,TGTGCCAGCAGCTTATTTGGACTAGCGGGGCTATACGAGCAGTACTTC
TRBV7-2,.,TRBJ1-2,.,CASSAFTGSDGYTF,TGTGCCAGCAGCGCCTTCACAGGGTCAGACGGCTACACCTTC
TRBV29-1,TRBD2,TRBJ2-3,once,CSVVPGLAGHTQYF,TGCAGCGTTGTCCCGGGACTAGCGGGACATACGCAGTATTTT
TRBV18,.,TRBJ1-2,once,CASSPVQGSGYTF,TGTGCCAGCTCACCAGTCCAGGGATCAGGCTACACCTTC
TRBV25-1,TRBD2,TRBJ2-1,.,CASSPTSGRYNEQFF,TGTGCCAGCAGCCCTACTAGCGGACGCTACAATGAGCAGTTCTTC
TRBV19,.,TRBJ1-5,.,CASSIGRDHSNQPQHF,TGTGCCAGTAGTATAGGACGGGATCATAGCAATCAGCCCCAGCATTTT
TRBV2,TRBD2,TRBJ2-1,.,CASSELKRGGSYNEQFF,TGTGCCAGCAGCGAACTTAAGCGGGGTGGTTCCTACAATGAGCAGTTCTTC
TRBV25-1,.,TRBJ2-2,few,CASKNRNTGELFF,TGTGCCAGCAAAAACAGGAACACCGGGGAGCTGTTTTTT
TRBV27,TRBD1,TRBJ2-6,.,CASSFEGAPGANVLTF,TGTGCCAGCAGTTTTGAGGGGGCGCCTGGGGCCAACGTCCTGACTTTC
TRBV19,.,TRBJ1-5,.,CASSIGDYSNQPQHF,TGTGCCAGTAGTATAGGCGACTATAGCAATCAGCCCCAGCATTTT
TRBV7-2,TRBD1,TRBJ1-2,.,CATGGNYGYTF,TGTGCGACAGGGGGCAACTATGGCTACACCTTC
TRBV19,.,TRBJ1-5,.,CASSNFGGASNQPQHF,TGTGCCAGTAGTAACTTCGGGGGGGCTAGCAATCAGCCCCAGCATTTT
TRBV29-1,.,TRBJ2-5,few,CSVQQETQYF,TGCAGCGTCCAACAAGAGACCCAGTACTTC
TRBV5-1,.,TRBJ1-1,.,CASSADRGTEAFF,TGCGCCAGCAGCGCCGACCGGGGCACTGAAGCTTTCTTT
TRBV28,.,TRBJ1-2,.,CASSLGGSGYGYTF,TGTGCCAGCAGTTTAGGCGGCTCTGGTTATGGCTACACCTTC
TRBV2,TRBD2,TRBJ2-6,.,CASRVGRGRGANVLTF,TGTGCCAGCAGGGTCGGGAGGGGAAGGGGGGCCAACGTCCTGACTTTC
TRBV2,TRBD1,TRBJ1-4,.,CASSVQGFEKLFF,TGTGCCAGCAGTGTACAGGGGTTTGAAAAACTGTTTTTT
TRBV5-6,.,TRBJ1-2,.,CASSSFMREGYGYTF,TGTGCCAGCAGCTCGTTCATGAGGGAAGGCTATGGCTACACCTTC
TRBV7-9,TRBD1,TRBJ2-3,.,CASSLRSGGDTDTQYF,TGTGCCAGCAGCTTAAGGTCAGGGGGCGATACAGATACGCAGTATTTT
TRBV3-1/TRBV3-2,.,TRBJ2-7,.,CASSQGPYEQYF,TGTGCCAGCAGCCAAGGGCCTTACGAGCAGTACTTC
TRBV5-1,.,TRBJ2-5,.,CASRQQETQYF,TGCGCCAGCAGGCAACAGGAGACCCAGTACTTC
TRBV18,TRBD1,TRBJ1-2,.,CASSPGQGGNGYTF,TGTGCCAGCTCACCTGGACAGGGAGGAAATGGCTACACCTTC
TRBV5-8,TRBD1,TRBJ2-1,.,CASSPWDSDNEQFF,TGTGCCAGCAGCCCATGGGACAGCGACAATGAGCAGTTCTTC
TRBV9,TRBD1,TRBJ1-4,.,CASSVAPGQGDEKLFF,TGTGCCAGCAGCGTAGCCCCGGGACAGGGGGACGAAAAACTGTTTTTT
TRBV3-1/TRBV3-2,TRBD1,TRBJ2-6,once,CASRGQGNSGANVLTF,TGTGCCAGCAGGGGACAGGGGAATTCTGGGGCCAACGTCCTGACTTTC
TRBV3-1/TRBV3-2,.,TRBJ2-3,.,CASSDDRYTDTQYF,TGTGCCAGCAGCGACGACAGGTACACAGATACGCAGTATTTT
TRBV19,.,TRBJ2-6,.,CASSVPGGRPSGANVLTF,TGTGCCAGTAGTGTTCCAGGGGGGAGGCCCTCTGGGGCCAACGTCCTGACTTTC
TRBV6-5,.,TRBJ1-6,.,CASSYGAGPYNSPLHF,TGTGCCAGCAGTTATGGGGCAGGGCCCTATAATTCACCCCTCCACTTT
TRBV5-5,TRBD2,TRBJ2-7,.,CASSLTSGYPYEQYF,TGTGCCAGCAGTTTGACTAGCGGATACCCCTACGAGCAGTACTTC
TRBV7-9,TRBD2,TRBJ2-1,.,CASSSRLSGTYNEQFF,TGTGCCAGCAGCTCTAGACTAAGCGGGACTTACAATGAGCAGTTCTTC
TRBV7-9,.,TRBJ1-5,.,CASSLSYSNQPQHF,TGTGCCAGCAGCTTATCCTATAGCAATCAGCCCCAGCATTTT
TRBV27,TRBD1,TRBJ1-2,.,CASSKIGTGYVYGYTF,TGTGCCAGCAGTAAAATTGGGACAGGATACGTCTATGGCTACACCTTC
TRBV6-1,.,TRBJ1-5,.,CASSEALRGFSNQPQHF,TGTGCCAGCAGTGAAGCGCTTCGAGGGTTTAGCAATCAGCCCCAGCATTTT
TRBV5-1,.,TRBJ2-1,.,CASSVQGGSYNEQFF,TGCGCCAGCAGCGTCCAGGGAGGATCCTACAATGAGCAGTTCTTC
TRBV5-1,TRBD2,TRBJ2-3,.,CASTGLAGVETQYF,TGCGCCAGCACGGGACTAGCGGGAGTTGAAACGCAGTATTTT
TRBV18,.,TRBJ1-1,.,CASSPRTLNTEAFF,TGTGCCAGCTCACCCCGGACACTGAACACTGAAGCTTTCTTT
TRBV7-2,TRBD1,TRBJ2-2,.,CASSQRDRGGTGELFF,TGTGCCAGCAGCCAAAGAGACAGGGGGGGAACCGGGGAGCTGTTTTTT
TRBV6-1,.,TRBJ1-1,.,CASSELWGGTEAFF,TGTGCCAGCAGTGAACTTTGGGGAGGCACTGAAGCTTTCTTT
TRBV2,.,TRBJ2-7,.,CASSGRDFSYEQYF,TGTGCCAGCAGTGGGAGGGACTTCTCCTACGAGCAGTACTTC